Presented here are 20 T cell receptor beta chains from one specimen sequenced in a study of T cell responses to AZD1222 COVID-19 vaccine. Profiled with immunoSEQ multiplex PCR; TCRdb holds only in-frame clones, not every one. The table lists about 120,000 clones, approximately 90% of them singletons. The material was peripheral blood, obtained on day 0 of AZD1222 vaccination. The receptors stem from an adult in good health.

The CDR3 loop reads CASSPDSYNEQFF. DNA for the CDR3: TGTGCCAGCAGCCCAGACTCCTACAATGAGCAGTTCTTC. The chain combines TRBV11-3 with TRBJ2-1, with D unresolved. Trimming took 5 bases from V and 0 from J, leaving 5 bases between them. Looked up from germline, CDR1 is SGHNT and CDR2 is YENEEA. The CDR3 runs to 13 residues.

This chain links TRBV7-2 with TRBJ1-5; D possibly corresponds to TRBD1 (5 bases). This CDR3 comprises 15 residues. The germline CDR1 and CDR2 sequences are SGHTA and FQGNSA. The germline V and J ends were trimmed by 3 bases and 2 bases, with 11 bases remaining between them. Here the CDR3 reads CASSFQGMGNQPQHF. CDR3 nucleotide sequence: TGTGCCAGCAGCTTTCAGGGAATGGGCAATCAGCCCCAGCATTTT.

The chain has TRBV7-9 and TRBJ2-7, with TRBD1 matching over 8 bases. Germline values: CDR1 SEHNR, CDR2 FQNEAQ (reference sequence). CDR3 size: 14 residues. With V trimmed by 2 bases and J by 5 bases, 5 bases remained unmatched. CDR3 protein: CASSLSRQGHEQYF. Written as DNA, the CDR3 is TGTGCCAGCAGCTTATCCAGACAGGGGCACGAGCAGTACTTC.

The chain's CDR3 is CASSQGTGSYEQYF. CDR3 in DNA: TGTGCCAGCAGCCAAGGGACGGGGAGTTACGAGCAGTACTTC. The gene calls are TRBV5-5 and TRBJ2-7; D tentatively fits TRBD1 or TRBD2 (5 bases each). The V gene's germline CDR1 is SGHKS and CDR2 YYEKEE (reference sequence). CDR3 length: 14 residues. Between the trimmed V and J ends, which lost 4 bases and 4 bases, there was a span of 15 bases.

The chain joins TRBV6-4 to TRBJ2-3, with TRBD1 identical over 7 bases. V lost 4 bases to trimming and J lost 2 bases; unmatched junction nucleotides: 3. The CDR3 totals 14 residues. In germline, CDR1 is MRHNA, CDR2 SNTAGT. The CDR3 coding sequence is TGTGCCAGCAGTGTTGGGACAGCCACAGATACGCAGTATTTT. Translation: CASSVGTATDTQYF.

J is TRBJ2-3 and V is TRBV13; 13 positions match TRBD2. The CDR3 contains 17 residues. The J segment lost 3 bases and the V segment lost 3 bases, leaving 6 bases of the junction unmatched. Germline V gene sequence: CDR1 PRHDT, CDR2 FYEKMQ (reference sequence). The CDR3 DNA follows: TGTGCCAGCAGCTTGGGACTAGCGGGGATCGGAACAGATACGCAGTATTTT. As protein: CASSLGLAGIGTDTQYF.

This chain joins TRBV7-2 and TRBJ2-7, with 12 nucleotides matching TRBD2. The CDR3 is 16 residues long. V dropped 4 bases and J dropped 1; count of bases not matched to a gene: 5. The germline CDR1 and CDR2 sequences are SGHTA and FQGNSA. CDR3 region: CASSSSGLAGSYEQYF. CDR3 DNA sequence: TGTGCCAGCAGCTCGAGCGGACTAGCGGGGTCCTACGAGCAGTACTTC.

The chain combines TRBV6-5 with TRBJ1-6, with unresolved D. The germline V and J ends were trimmed by 4 bases and 8 bases, with 9 bases remaining between them. Per the germline V gene, CDR1 is MNHEY and CDR2 is SVGAGI. The CDR3 consists of 13 residues. The CDR3 loop is CASSLRRDSPLHF. CDR3 sequence (DNA): TGTGCCAGCAGTTTAAGGAGGGATTCACCCCTCCACTTT.

The chain couples TRBV6-6 to TRBJ1-1, with 8 bases lining up with TRBD1. CDR1 and CDR2 (germline): MNHNY, SVGAGI (reference sequence). Trimming cost V 5 bases and J 4 bases; bases outside gene matches: 6. The CDR3 spans 14 residues. The CDR3 coding sequence is TGTGCCAGCAGTGGACAGGGTAAGGGCACTGAAGCTTTCTTT. This sequence encodes CASSGQGKGTEAFF.

This clone is classed as medium-sized. The chain links TRBV15 to TRBJ1-1; tentative D call: TRBD1 (6 bases). Per germline, CDR1 LNHNV and CDR2 YYDKDF (reference sequence). V was shortened by 5 bases and J by 0 bases, with 10 bases between the two germline ends. This CDR3 is built from 14 residues. CDR3 nucleotide sequence: TGTGCCACCAGCCGTCGACAGGTGAACACTGAAGCTTTCTTT. This codes for CATSRRQVNTEAFF. The full variable domain, with the rest looked up from reference TRBV15 and TRBJ1-1, is DAMVIQNPRYQVTQFGKPVTLSCSQTLNHNVMYWYQQKSSQAPKLLFHYYDKDFNNEADTPDNFQSRRPNTSFCFLDIRSPGLGDTAMYLCATSRRQVNTEAFFGQGTRLTVV.

This chain links TRBV7-8 with TRBJ2-1, with 15 bases identical to TRBD2. The CDR3 is 20 amino acids. With V trimmed by 5 bases and J by 0 bases, 11 bases remained unmatched. The V gene's germline CDR1 is SGHVS and CDR2 FQNEAQ. The CDR3: CASSVTGTSGRLSSYNEQFF. As DNA, the CDR3 is TGTGCCAGCAGCGTAACTGGGACTAGCGGGAGGCTGAGCTCCTACAATGAGCAGTTCTTC.

The rearrangement links TRBV7-2 to TRBJ2-5; TRBD2 matches at 10 bases. The V gene end was trimmed by 1 base and the J gene end by 2 bases; junction bases not matched to a gene: 7. The germline CDR1 and CDR2 sequences are SGHTA and FQGNSA. This CDR3 comprises 17 residues. CDR3 region: CASSLGLAGGIQETQYF. CDR3 in DNA: TGTGCCAGCAGCTTAGGTTTAGCGGGAGGAATACAAGAGACCCAGTACTTC.

The chain is built from TRBV7-6 and TRBJ2-7, with D unresolved. The V gene's germline CDR1 is SGHVS and CDR2 FNYEAQ. There are 16 residues in the CDR3. V shed 1 base and J shed 0 bases, with 13 bases lying between them. CDR3 in amino acids: CASSLESTLSSYEQYF. In DNA form, the CDR3 reads TGTGCCAGCAGCTTAGAATCAACCCTGAGCTCCTACGAGCAGTACTTC. The full variable domain, its missing parts supplied by reference TRBV7-6 and TRBJ2-7, is GAGVSQSPRYKVTKRGQDVALRCDPISGHVSLYWYRQALGQGPEFLTYFNYEAQQDKSGLPNDRFSAERPEGSISTLTIQRTEQRDSAMYRCASSLESTLSSYEQYFGPGTRLTVT.

The chain recombines TRBV7-9 with TRBJ2-7, with 10 bases matching TRBD1. The trim removed 5 bases at V and 1 base at J, leaving 5 bases unmatched. This CDR3 has 15 amino acids. Per the germline V gene, CDR1 is SEHNR and CDR2 is FQNEAQ (reference sequence). Here the CDR3 reads CASSLGQGISYEQYF. In nucleotides, the CDR3 is TGTGCCAGCAGCCTGGGACAGGGGATTTCCTACGAGCAGTACTTC.

This clone was observed once. This sequence joins TRBV19 and TRBJ2-1; TRBD1 agrees at 9 bases. The CDR3 consists of 15 residues. The V segment lost 5 bases and the J segment 4 bases; nucleotides outside the gene matches: 6. Germline V gene lookup returns CDR1 LNHDA and CDR2 SQIVND (reference sequence). The CDR3 reads CASSLGTGWYNEQFF. CDR3 sequence (DNA): TGTGCCAGTAGTTTAGGGACAGGGTGGTACAATGAGCAGTTCTTC.

The sample holds one count of this clone. This chain's CDR3 is CASSLGAHQPQHF. CDR3 in DNA: TGTGCCAGCAGCTTAGGAGCCCATCAGCCCCAGCATTTT. The rearrangement uses TRBV7-6 and TRBJ1-5, with D unresolved. Trimming cost V 1 base and J 5 bases, with 6 bases left between them. Germline CDR1 and CDR2: SGHVS and FNYEAQ. This CDR3 has 13 residues.

The chain links TRBV6-9 to TRBJ2-6; D remains ambiguous. CDR3 size: 15 residues. The V gene lost 1 base and the J gene lost 0 bases, with 4 bases spanning the gap. In germline, CDR1 is MNHGY, CDR2 SVAAGI. Written as DNA, the CDR3 is TGTGCCAGCAGTTATTTGTTCTCTGGGGCCAACGTCCTGACTTTC. The encoded protein is CASSYLFSGANVLTF.

The chain carries TRBV19 and TRBJ1-2; D call uncertain. V gave up 5 bases and J gave up 3 bases, with 13 bases separating them. Germline CDR1 is LNHDA and CDR2 is SQIVND (reference sequence). CDR3 length: 14 amino acids. The CDR3 DNA reads TGTGCCAGTAGTCGTTTCGGGGTTTACTATGGCTACACCTTC. Translation: CASSRFGVYYGYTF.

The rearrangement joins TRBV9 to TRBJ2-3; TRBD1 matches 7 bases. CDR3 length equals 16 residues. CDR1 is SGDLS, CDR2 YYNGEE, per germline. With V trimmed by 3 bases and J by 3 bases, 10 bases remained unmatched. The CDR3 sequence is CASSGTGADPTDTQYF. The CDR3 nucleotides are TGTGCCAGCAGCGGAACAGGGGCTGATCCTACAGATACGCAGTATTTT.

This chain links TRBV9 with TRBJ1-3; no firm D call. The CDR3 covers 12 residues. V lost 3 bases, J lost 4 bases, and 5 bases lay in between. Per germline, CDR1 SGDLS and CDR2 YYNGEE. CDR3 sequence (DNA): TGTGCCAGCAGCGGCCCGGGAAACACCATATATTTT. This translates into CASSGPGNTIYF.